The clone carrying this T cell receptor (beta chain) was seen a handful of times. The repertoire was sequenced with immunoSEQ multiplex PCR; TCRdb's copy has only in-frame clones and lacks some. The sample records 350,000 to 400,000 clones, around 89% being singletons. This sample is drawn from a study of blood T cell repertoires in COVID-19. Study details: PBMCs, B-cell-depleted T cells, or T cells were the source of the cDNA or gDNA that made up the material.

CDR3 length: 16 amino acids. Germline assignment: CDR1 MNHNS and CDR2 SASEGT. V lost 2 bases and J 0 bases, leaving 11 bases between the germline ends. This chain connects TRBV6-1 to TRBJ2-1, with D possibly being TRBD1 (6 bases). This TCR was recovered from a woman in her thirties with acute COVID-19. The material sequenced was PBMCs or T cells enriched from blood (not recorded which). The CDR3 spells CASSEPGDTSYNEQFF. The CDR3 region has the DNA TGTGCCAGCAGTGAACCAGGGGACACCTCCTACAATGAGCAGTTCTTC.